Presented here are 6 T cell receptor beta chains from one specimen sequenced in a study of blood T cell repertoires in COVID-19. The table came from immunoSEQ multiplex PCR; TCRdb's copy has only in-frame clones and leaves some out. The sample includes about 220,000 clones, around 85% of them seen just once. Sequencing was carried out using peripheral blood. All receptors derive from a woman younger than 45 who had recovered from COVID-19.

This CDR3 reads CASSWTGNEKLFF. The CDR3 nucleotides are TGTGCCAGCAGCTGGACAGGGAATGAAAAACTGTTTTTT. The chain employs TRBV7-9 and TRBJ1-4; 8 bases are a match to TRBD1. V shed 4 bases, J shed 5 bases, and the junction held 0 bases outside the gene matches. The CDR3 has 13 residues. Germline V gene lookup returns CDR1 SEHNR and CDR2 FQNEAQ (reference sequence).

The chain is built from TRBV14 and TRBJ1-6; D uncertain. In germline, CDR1 is SGHDN, CDR2 FVKESK. The V and J ends lost 8 bases and 8 bases respectively, with 19 bases between them. This CDR3 has 15 amino acids. This chain's CDR3 is CASGRGRGNYSPLHF. CDR3 DNA sequence: TGTGCCAGCGGTCGGGGTAGAGGGAACTATTCACCCCTCCACTTT.

The chain is built from TRBV10-3 and TRBJ1-4, with 7 bases lining up with TRBD1. Germline CDR1 is ENHRY and CDR2 is SYGVKD. V gave up 6 bases and J gave up 3 bases; unmatched junction bases: 4. The CDR3 runs 14 residues. In DNA, the CDR3 is TGTGCCATCAGGGAAGGGACAGCTAATGAAAAACTGTTTTTT. Amino acids: CAIREGTANEKLFF.

This clone has just one count. The CDR3 DNA follows: TGCGCCAGCAGCTTGCTCGCACTAGCGGGGAACCAAGAGACCCAGTACTTC. This encodes CASSLLALAGNQETQYF. The chain combines TRBV5-1 with TRBJ2-5; 10 bases line up with TRBD2. The junction had 6 bases not matched to a gene; V was cut back by 1 base and J by 0 bases. CDR1 is SGHRS and CDR2 is YFSETQ in the germline V gene. This CDR3 contains 17 residues.

V usage is TRBV29-1 and J usage is TRBJ2-7; 11 positions agree with TRBD1. With V trimmed by 7 bases and J by 1 base, 3 bases remained unmatched. The CDR3 loop spans 13 amino acids. The V gene's germline CDR1 is SQVTM and CDR2 ANQGSEA. The CDR3 loop is CSAGTGGSYEQYF. In DNA, the CDR3 is TGCAGCGCGGGGACAGGGGGATCCTACGAGCAGTACTTC.

The V and J genes are TRBV14 and TRBJ2-6, with a possible D match to TRBD2 (6 bases). CDR3 length: 17 residues. Trimming left V 0 bases short and J 4 bases short, with 13 bases between. CDR1 and CDR2 from the germline V gene are SGHDN and FVKESK. The CDR3 DNA is TGTGCCAGCAGCCAAGATTGGGGGGAGGCGGGGGCCAACGTCCTGACTTTC. It is translated as CASSQDWGEAGANVLTF.